This TCR beta chain was captured by sequencing in a study of T cell clusters in autoimmune cytopenias. Study-wide results and caveats: Exclusive TRB clusters were about 2.8-fold more numerous in healthy donors than in active autoimmune hepatitis. TRB repertoire shifts in secondary cytopenia and chronic lymphocytic leukemia mostly reflected lymphoma, not autoimmunity.

This clonotype is medium-sized by frequency. Its cognate antigen is unknown. TRB rearrangements were amplified by touch-down multiplex PCR with mixed TRB-A/B primers. With the multiplex PCR reads reprocessed, TCRdb shows one record per CDR3 protein and no DNA. The table lists approximately 5,300 distinct CDR3 sequences. TRB was amplified from about 260 ng of peripheral blood genomic DNA per sample. The CDR3 is 13 residues long. Germline V gene sequence: CDR1 GTSNPN, CDR2 SVGIG (reference sequence). This sample was shared with a second study, whose subject was T cell repertoires in aging, cancer and after chemotherapy. In that study: Median generation probability rose over the chemotherapy interval in each cancer cohort, suggesting rebound thymic output. Immunological memory after chemotherapy cannot be judged from the repertoire data.

Specimen: peripheral blood. This chain uses TRBV30 with TRBJ2-2; TCRdb indicates TRBD2, and absent DNA this call remains unverified. This clonotype was obtained from a human donor in good health. This CDR3 is CAWSGLASGELFF.